This T cell receptor (beta chain) was captured in a study of T cells in localized non-small cell lung cancer. General study results and limits: When the top 100 tumor clones were examined, a median approximately 54 of them also appeared in the adjacent lung, which was paired and uninvolved. Greater blood T cell density accompanied longer overall survival. Uninvolved nearby lung showed the greatest T cell clonality, exceeding that found in tumor.

V gave up 6 bases and J gave up 7 bases; unmatched junction bases: 8. The CDR3 sequence is 13 residues long. Germline V lookup: CDR1 SQVTM, CDR2 ANQGSEA. Produced via immunoSEQ multiplex PCR; TCRdb's table is partial and in-frame only. The sample has about 6,800 clones; around half are singletons. This clone has more than one count but fewer than ten. Its specificity is not known. This clonotype originated in a man aged 35 to 70 with stage I lung adenocarcinoma. Sequenced material: lymph node tissue, taken before any cancer treatment. The J gene is TRBJ1-1, the V gene TRBV29-1; 10 bases are a match to TRBD1. The CDR3 reads CSVRGTGVSEAFF. The CDR3 bases are TGCAGCGTGCGGGGGACAGGGGTAAGTGAAGCTTTCTTT.